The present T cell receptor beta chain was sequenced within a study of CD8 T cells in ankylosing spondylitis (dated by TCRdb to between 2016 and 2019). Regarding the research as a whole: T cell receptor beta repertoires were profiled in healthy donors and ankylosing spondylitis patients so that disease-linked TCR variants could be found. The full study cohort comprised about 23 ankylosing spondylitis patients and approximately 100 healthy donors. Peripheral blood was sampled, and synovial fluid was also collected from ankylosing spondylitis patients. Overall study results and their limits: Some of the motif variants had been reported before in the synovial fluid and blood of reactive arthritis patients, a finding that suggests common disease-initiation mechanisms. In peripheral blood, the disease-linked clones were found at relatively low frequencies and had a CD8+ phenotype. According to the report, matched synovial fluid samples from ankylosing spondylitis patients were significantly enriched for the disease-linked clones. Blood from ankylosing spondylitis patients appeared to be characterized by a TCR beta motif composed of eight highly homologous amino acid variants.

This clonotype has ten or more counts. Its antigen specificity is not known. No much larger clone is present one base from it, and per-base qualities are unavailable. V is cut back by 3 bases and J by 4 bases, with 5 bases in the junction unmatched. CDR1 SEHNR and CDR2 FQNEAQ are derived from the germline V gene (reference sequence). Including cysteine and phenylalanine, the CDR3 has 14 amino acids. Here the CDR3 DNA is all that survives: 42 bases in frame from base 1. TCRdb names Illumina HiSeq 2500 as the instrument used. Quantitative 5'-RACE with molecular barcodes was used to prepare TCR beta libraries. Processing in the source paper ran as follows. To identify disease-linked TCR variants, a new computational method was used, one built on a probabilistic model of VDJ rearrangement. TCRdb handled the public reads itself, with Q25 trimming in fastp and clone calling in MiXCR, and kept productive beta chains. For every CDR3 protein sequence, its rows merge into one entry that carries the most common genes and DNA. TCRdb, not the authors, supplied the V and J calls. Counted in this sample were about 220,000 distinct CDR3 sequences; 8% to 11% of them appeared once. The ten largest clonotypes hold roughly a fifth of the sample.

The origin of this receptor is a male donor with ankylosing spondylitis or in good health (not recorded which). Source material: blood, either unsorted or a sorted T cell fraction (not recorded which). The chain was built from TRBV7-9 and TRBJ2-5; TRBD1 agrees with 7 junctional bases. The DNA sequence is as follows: TGTGCCAGCAGCTTCAGGACAGGCGGAGAGACCCAGTACTTC. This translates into CASSFRTGGETQYF.